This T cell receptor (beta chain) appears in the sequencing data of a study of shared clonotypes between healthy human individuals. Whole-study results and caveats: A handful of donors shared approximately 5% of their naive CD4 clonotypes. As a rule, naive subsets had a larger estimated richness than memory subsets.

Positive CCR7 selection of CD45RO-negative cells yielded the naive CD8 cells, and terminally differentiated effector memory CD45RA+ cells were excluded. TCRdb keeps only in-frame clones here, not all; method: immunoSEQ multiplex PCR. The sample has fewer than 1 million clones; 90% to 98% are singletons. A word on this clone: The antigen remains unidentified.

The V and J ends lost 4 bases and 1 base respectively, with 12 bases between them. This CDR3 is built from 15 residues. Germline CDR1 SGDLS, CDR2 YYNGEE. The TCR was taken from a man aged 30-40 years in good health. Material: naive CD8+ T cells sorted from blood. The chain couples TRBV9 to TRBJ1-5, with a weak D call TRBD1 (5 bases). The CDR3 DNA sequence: TGTGCCAGCAGCCCCGGGAGGGGAAGCAATCAGCCCCAGCATTTT. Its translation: CASSPGRGSNQPQHF.